This TCR beta chain was captured in a study of ipilimumab plus nivolumab after autologous stem cell transplantation. Across the whole study: Typical patient got roughly 5 ipilimumab doses and 7 or 8 nivolumab doses (median). Notes on the study in general: Authors suggest TCR repertoire, Treg phenotype and gut microbiota support further study.

V lost 2 bases and J lost 6, with 15 bases in between. CDR1 is SGHTA and CDR2 is FQGTGA in the germline V gene. The CDR3 spans 15 residues. Patients got ipilimumab 1 mg/kg beginning 14 to 28 days post-transplant. Patients got 3 mg/kg IV nivolumab weeks 1, 4, 7, 10, then biweekly through week 26. A word on this clone: As yet, its antigen is unknown.

TCRdb's copy holds only in-frame clones and misses some; the assay was immunoSEQ multiplex PCR. The data show several thousand clones, approximately 92% seen once. This clonotype was sampled from a female donor with multiple myeloma. The sequencing here drew on PBMCs, taken in a trial of ipilimumab plus nivolumab as post-transplant consolidation. V is TRBV7-3 and J is TRBJ2-3, with D maybe TRBD1 (6 bases). The CDR3 reads CASSLDGQFGDTQYF. CDR3 in DNA: TGTGCCAGCAGCTTAGACGGACAGTTCGGTGATACGCAGTATTTT.